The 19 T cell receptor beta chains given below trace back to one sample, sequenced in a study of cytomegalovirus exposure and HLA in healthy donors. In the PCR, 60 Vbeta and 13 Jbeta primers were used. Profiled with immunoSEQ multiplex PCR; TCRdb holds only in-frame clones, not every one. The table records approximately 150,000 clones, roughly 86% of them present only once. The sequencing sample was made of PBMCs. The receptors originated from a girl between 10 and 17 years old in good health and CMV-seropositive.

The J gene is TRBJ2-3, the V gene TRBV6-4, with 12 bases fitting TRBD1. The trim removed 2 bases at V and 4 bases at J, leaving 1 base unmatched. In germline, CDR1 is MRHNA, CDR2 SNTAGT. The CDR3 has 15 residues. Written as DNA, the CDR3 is TGTGCCAGCAGTGACGGGACAGGGGGCGCAGATACGCAGTATTTT. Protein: CASSDGTGGADTQYF.

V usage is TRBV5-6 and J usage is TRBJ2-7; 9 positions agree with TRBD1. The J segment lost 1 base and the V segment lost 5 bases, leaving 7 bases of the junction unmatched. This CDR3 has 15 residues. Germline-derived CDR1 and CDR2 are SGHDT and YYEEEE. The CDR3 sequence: CASSSGTGLSYEQYF. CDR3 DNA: TGTGCCAGCAGTTCCGGGACAGGGTTGTCCTACGAGCAGTACTTC.

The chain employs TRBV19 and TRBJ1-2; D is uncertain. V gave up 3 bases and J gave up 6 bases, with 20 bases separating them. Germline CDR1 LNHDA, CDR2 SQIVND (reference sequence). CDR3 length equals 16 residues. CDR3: CASSINPGLPRDGYTF. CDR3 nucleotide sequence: TGTGCCAGTAGTATCAATCCTGGACTCCCAAGGGATGGCTACACCTTC. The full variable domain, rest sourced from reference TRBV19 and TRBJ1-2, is DGGITQSPKYLFRKEGQNVTLSCEQNLNHDAMYWYRQDPGQGLRLIYYSQIVNDFQKGDIAEGYSVSREKKESFPLTVTSAQKNPTAFYLCASSINPGLPRDGYTFGSGTRLTVV.

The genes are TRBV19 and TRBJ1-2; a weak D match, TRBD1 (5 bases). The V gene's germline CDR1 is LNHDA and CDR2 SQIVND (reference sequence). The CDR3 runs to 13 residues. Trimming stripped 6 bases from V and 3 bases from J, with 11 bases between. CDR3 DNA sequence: TGTGCCAGTAGAGGGGAAAGCTACTATGGCTACACCTTC. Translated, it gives CASRGESYYGYTF.

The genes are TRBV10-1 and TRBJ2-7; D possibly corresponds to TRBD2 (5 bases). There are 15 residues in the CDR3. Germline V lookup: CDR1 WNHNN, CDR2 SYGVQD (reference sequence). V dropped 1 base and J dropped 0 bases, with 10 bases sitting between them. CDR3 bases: TGCGCCAGCAGTGAGTACCGGGGTTCCTCCTACGAGCAGTACTTC. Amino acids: CASSEYRGSSYEQYF.

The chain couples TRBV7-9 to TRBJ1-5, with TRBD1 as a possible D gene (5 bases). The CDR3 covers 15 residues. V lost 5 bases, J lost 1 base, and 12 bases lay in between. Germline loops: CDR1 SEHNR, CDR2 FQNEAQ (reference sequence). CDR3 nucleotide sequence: TGTGCCAGCAGCCCTCTCGGGGGGAGCAATCAGCCCCAGCATTTT. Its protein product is CASSPLGGSNQPQHF.

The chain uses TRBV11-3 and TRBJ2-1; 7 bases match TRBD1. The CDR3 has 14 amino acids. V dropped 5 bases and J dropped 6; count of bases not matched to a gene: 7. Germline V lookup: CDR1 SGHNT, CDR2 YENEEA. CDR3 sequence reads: CASSQRDRSNEQFF. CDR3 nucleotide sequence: TGTGCCAGCAGCCAGAGGGACAGATCCAATGAGCAGTTCTTC.

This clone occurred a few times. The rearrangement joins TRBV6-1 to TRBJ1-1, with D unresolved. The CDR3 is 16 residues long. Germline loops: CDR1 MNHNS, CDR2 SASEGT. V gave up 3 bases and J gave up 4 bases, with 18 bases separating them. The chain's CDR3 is CASSDQLGRLATEAFF. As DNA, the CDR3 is TGTGCCAGCAGTGACCAGCTTGGGAGGCTGGCCACTGAAGCTTTCTTT.

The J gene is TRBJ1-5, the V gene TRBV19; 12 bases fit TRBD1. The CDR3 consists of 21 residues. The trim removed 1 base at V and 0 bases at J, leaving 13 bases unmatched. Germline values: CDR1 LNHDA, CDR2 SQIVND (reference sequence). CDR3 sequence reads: CASSIVGFGTGGLNSNQPQHF. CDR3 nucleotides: TGTGCCAGTAGTATAGTGGGTTTCGGGACAGGGGGCCTGAATAGCAATCAGCCCCAGCATTTT.

CDR3 loop: CASSSPGQGYTGELFF. CDR3 coding DNA: TGTGCCAGCAGTTCACCGGGACAGGGGTACACCGGGGAGCTGTTTTTT. The chain combines TRBV6-5 with TRBJ2-2; 10 bases are shared with TRBD1. V lost 4 bases and J lost 3; bases outside the gene matches: 5. The CDR3 loop spans 16 amino acids. Germline V CDR1 and CDR2: MNHEY, SVGAGI.

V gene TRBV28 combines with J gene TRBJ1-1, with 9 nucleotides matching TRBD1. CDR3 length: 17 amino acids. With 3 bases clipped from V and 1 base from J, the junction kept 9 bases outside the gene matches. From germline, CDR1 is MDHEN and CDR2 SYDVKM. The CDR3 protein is CASSLTGQGSGNTEAFF. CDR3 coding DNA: TGTGCCAGCAGTTTGACGGGACAGGGATCGGGGAACACTGAAGCTTTCTTT.

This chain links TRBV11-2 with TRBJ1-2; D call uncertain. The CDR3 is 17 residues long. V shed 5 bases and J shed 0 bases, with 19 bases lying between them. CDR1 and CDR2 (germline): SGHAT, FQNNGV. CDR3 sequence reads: CASSPPGRDYANYGYTF. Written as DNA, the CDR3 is TGTGCCAGCAGCCCGCCGGGGAGAGACTACGCTAACTATGGCTACACCTTC.

Here the CDR3 reads CASSSDDRGNQPQHF. The CDR3 region has the DNA TGTGCCAGCAGCTCTGATGACAGAGGCAATCAGCCCCAGCATTTT. The J gene is TRBJ1-5, the V gene TRBV6-5; tentatively, D is TRBD1 (5 bases). The V end lost 6 bases, the J end lost 2 bases, and 14 bases lay between the germline ends. This CDR3 region has 15 residues. Germline V CDR1 and CDR2: MNHEY, SVGAGI.

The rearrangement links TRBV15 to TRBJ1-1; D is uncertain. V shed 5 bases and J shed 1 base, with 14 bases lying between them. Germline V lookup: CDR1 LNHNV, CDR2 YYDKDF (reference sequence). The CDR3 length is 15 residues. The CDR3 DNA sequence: TGTGCCACCAGCTCCCAGAGTCTAGGGAACACTGAAGCTTTCTTT. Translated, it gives CATSSQSLGNTEAFF.

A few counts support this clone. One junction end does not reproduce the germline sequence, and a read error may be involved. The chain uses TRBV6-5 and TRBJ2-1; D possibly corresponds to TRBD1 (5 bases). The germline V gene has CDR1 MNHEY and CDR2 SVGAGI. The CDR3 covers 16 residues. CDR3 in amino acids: CASRYLGKGRGNEQFF. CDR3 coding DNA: TGTGCCAGCAGATACTTGGGCAAGGGTAGGGGCAATGAGCAGTTCTTC.

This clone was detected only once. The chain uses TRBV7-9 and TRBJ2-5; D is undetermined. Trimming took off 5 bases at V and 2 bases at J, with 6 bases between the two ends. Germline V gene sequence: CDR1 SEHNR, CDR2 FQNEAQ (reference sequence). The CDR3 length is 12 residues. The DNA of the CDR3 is TGTGCCAGCAGCCCCTCTCAAGAGACCCAGTACTTC. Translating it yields CASSPSQETQYF.

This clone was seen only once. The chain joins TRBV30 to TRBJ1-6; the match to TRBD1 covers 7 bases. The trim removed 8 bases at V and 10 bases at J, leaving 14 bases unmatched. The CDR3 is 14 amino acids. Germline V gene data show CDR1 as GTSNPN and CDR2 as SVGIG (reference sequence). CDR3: CAGELTGNGSPLHF. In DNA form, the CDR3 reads TGTGCCGGAGAATTGACAGGGAACGGATCACCCCTCCACTTT.

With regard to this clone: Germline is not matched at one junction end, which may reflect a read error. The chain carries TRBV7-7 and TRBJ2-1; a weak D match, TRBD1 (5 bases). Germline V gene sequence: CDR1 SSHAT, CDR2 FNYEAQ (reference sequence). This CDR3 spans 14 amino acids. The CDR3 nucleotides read TGTGCTAGCAGCTTAGACCCAGGGTGGGATGAGCAGTTCTTC. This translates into CASSLDPGWDEQFF. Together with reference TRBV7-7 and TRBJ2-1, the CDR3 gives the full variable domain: GAGVSQSPRYKVTKRGQDVTLRCDPISSHATLYWYQQALGQGPEFLTYFNYEAQPDKSGLPSDRFSAERPEGSISTLTIQRTEQRDSAMYRCASSLDPGWDEQFFGPGTRLTVL.

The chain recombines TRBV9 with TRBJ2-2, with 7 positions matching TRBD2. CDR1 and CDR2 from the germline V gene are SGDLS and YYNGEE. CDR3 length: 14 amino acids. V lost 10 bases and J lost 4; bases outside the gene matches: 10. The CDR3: CASNGGTGTGELFF. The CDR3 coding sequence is TGTGCCTCCAACGGGGGGACGGGCACCGGGGAGCTGTTTTTT.